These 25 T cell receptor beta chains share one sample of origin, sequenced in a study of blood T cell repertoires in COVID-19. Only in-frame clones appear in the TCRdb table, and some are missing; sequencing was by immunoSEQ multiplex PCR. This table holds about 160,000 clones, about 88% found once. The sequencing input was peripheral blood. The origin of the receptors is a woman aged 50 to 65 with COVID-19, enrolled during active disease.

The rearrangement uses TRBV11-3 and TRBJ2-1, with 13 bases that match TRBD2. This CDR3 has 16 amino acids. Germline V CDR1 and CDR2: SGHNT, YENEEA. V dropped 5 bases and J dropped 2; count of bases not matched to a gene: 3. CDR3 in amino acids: CASSPGLAGAYNEQFF. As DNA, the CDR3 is TGTGCCAGCAGCCCCGGACTAGCGGGGGCCTACAATGAGCAGTTCTTC.

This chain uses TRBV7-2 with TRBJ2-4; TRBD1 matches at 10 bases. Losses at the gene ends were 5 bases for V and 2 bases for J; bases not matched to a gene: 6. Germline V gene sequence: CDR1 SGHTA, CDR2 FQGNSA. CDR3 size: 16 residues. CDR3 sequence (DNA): TGTGCCAGCAGCGCCGGACAGGGGGGTACCAAAAACATTCAGTACTTC. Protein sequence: CASSAGQGGTKNIQYF.

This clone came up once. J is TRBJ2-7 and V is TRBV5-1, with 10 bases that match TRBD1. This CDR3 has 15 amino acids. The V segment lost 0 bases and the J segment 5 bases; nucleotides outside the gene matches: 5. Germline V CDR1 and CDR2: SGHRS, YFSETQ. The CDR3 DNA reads TGCGCCAGCAGCTTGGGACGGGACAGGGGAGACGAGCAGTACTTC. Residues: CASSLGRDRGDEQYF.

The CDR3 loop is CASSLGRGNTEAFF. In DNA form, the CDR3 reads TGTGCCAGCAGCTTAGGACGAGGTAACACTGAAGCTTTCTTT. This chain connects TRBV13 to TRBJ1-1; the D is unclear. This CDR3 is built from 14 residues. Trimming took off 0 bases at V and 2 bases at J, with 7 bases between the two ends. The germline V gene has CDR1 PRHDT and CDR2 FYEKMQ (reference sequence). The full variable domain, in which reference TRBV13 and TRBJ1-1 provide the parts outside the CDR3, is AAGVIQSPRHLIKEKRETATLKCYPIPRHDTVYWYQQGPGQDPQFLISFYEKMQSDKGSIPDRFSAQQFSDYHSELNMSSLELGDSALYFCASSLGRGNTEAFFGQGTRLTVV.

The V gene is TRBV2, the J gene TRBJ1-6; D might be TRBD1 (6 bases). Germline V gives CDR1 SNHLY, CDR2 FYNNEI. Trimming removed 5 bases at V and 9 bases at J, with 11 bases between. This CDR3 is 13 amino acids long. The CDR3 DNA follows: TGTGCCAGCAGTCCAGGGGTCGGTTCACCCCTCCACTTT. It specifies CASSPGVGSPLHF.

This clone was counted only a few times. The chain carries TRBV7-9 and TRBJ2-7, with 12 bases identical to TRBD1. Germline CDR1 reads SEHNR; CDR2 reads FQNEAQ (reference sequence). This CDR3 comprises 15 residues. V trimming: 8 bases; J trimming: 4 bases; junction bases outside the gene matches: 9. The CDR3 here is CASRRGTGGRYEQYF. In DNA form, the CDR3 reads TGTGCCAGCCGTAGGGGGACAGGGGGCAGGTACGAGCAGTACTTC. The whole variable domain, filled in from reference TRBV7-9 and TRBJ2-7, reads DTGVSQNPRHKITKRGQNVTFRCDPISEHNRLYWYRQTLGQGPEFLTYFQNEAQLEKSRLLSDRFSAERPKGSFSTLEIQRTEQGDSAMYLCASRRGTGGRYEQYFGPGTRLTVT.

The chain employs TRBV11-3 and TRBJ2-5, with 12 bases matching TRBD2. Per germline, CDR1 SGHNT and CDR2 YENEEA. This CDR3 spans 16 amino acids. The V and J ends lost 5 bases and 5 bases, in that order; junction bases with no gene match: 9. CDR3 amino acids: CASSPHGTSGPETQYF. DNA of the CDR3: TGTGCCAGCAGCCCCCATGGGACTAGCGGGCCGGAGACCCAGTACTTC.

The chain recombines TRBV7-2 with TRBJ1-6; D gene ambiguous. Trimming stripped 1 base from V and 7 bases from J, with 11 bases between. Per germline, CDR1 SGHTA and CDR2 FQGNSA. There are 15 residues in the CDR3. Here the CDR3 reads CASSLVEGANSPLHF. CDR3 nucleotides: TGTGCCAGCAGCTTAGTGGAGGGAGCAAATTCACCCCTCCACTTT.

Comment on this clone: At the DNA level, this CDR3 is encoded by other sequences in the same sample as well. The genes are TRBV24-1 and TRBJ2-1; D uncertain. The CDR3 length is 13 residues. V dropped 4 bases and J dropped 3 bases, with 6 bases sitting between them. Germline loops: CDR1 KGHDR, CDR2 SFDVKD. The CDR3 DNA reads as TGTGCCACCAGTGACCCCGGCTACAATGAGCAGTTCTTC. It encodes CATSDPGYNEQFF.

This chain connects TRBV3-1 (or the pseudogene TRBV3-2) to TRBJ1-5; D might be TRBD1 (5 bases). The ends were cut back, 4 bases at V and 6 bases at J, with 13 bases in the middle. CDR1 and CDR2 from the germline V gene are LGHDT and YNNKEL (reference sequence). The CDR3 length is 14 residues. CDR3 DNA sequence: TGTGCCAGCAGCCTCGGTCGGGGGGTTCAGCCCCAGCATTTT. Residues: CASSLGRGVQPQHF.

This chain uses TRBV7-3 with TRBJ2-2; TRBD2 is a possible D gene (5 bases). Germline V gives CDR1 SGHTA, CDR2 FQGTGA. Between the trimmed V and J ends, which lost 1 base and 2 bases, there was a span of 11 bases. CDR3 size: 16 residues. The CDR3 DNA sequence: TGTGCCAGCAGCTTAATGGGCAGGACTAACACCGGGGAGCTGTTTTTT. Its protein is CASSLMGRTNTGELFF.

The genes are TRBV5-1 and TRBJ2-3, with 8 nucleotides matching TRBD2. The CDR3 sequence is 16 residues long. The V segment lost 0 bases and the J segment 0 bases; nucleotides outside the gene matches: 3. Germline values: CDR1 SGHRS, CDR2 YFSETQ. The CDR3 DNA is TGCGCCAGCAGCTTGGTTAGCGGGGCTAGCACAGATACGCAGTATTTT. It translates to CASSLVSGASTDTQYF.

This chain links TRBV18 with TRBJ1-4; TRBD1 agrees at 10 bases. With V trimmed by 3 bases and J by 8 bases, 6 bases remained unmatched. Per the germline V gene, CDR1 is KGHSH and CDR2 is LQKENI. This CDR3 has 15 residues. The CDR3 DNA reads TGTGCCAGCTCACCCCCGGACAGGGGGGGGGAAAAACTGTTTTTT. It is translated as CASSPPDRGGEKLFF.

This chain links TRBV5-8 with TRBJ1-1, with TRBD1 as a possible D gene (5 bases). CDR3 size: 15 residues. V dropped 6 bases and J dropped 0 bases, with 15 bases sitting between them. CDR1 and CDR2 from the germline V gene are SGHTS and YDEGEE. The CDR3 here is CASIPRGTVNTEAFF. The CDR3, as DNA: TGTGCCAGCATTCCTCGGGGGACGGTGAACACTGAAGCTTTCTTT. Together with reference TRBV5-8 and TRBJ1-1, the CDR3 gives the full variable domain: EAGVTQSPTHLIKTRGQQATLRCSPISGHTSVYWYQQALGLGLQFLLWYDEGEERNRGNFPPRFSGRQFPNYSSELNVNALELEDSALYLCASIPRGTVNTEAFFGQGTRLTVV.

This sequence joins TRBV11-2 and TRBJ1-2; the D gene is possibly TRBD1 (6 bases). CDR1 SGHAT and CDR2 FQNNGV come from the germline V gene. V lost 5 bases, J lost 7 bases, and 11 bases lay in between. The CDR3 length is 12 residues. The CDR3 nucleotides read TGTGCCAGCAGCCAACACAGGGTTGGCTACACCTTC. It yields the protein CASSQHRVGYTF.

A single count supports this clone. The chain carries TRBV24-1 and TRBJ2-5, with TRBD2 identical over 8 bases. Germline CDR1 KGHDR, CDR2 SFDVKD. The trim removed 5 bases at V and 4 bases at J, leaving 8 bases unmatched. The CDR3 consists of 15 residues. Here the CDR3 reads CATSVSRGVGETQYF. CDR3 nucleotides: TGTGCCACCAGTGTTTCGCGGGGGGTGGGAGAGACCCAGTACTTC.

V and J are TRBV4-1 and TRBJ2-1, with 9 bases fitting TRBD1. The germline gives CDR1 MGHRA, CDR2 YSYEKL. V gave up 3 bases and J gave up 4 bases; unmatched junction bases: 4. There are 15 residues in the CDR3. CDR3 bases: TGCGCCAGCAGCCACCCGGACAGGGGTTACAATGAGCAGTTCTTC. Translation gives CASSHPDRGYNEQFF.

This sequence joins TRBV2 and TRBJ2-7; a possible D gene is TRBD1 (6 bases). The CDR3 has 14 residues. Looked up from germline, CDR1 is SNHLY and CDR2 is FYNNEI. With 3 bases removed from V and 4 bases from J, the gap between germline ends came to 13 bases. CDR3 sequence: CASSDNTGKYEQYF. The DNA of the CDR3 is TGTGCCAGCAGTGACAACACAGGGAAGTACGAGCAGTACTTC. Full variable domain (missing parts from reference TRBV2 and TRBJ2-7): EPEVTQTPSHQVTQMGQEVILRCVPISNHLYFYWYRQILGQKVEFLVSFYNNEISEKSEIFDDQFSVERPDGSNFTLKIRSTKLEDSAMYFCASSDNTGKYEQYFGPGTRLTVT.

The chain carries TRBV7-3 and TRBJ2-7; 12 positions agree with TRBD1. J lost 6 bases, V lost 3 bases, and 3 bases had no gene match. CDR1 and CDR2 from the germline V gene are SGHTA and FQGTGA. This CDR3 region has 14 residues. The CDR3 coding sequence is TGTGCCAGCAGCTTCCGGGACAGGGGGCGCGAGCAGTACTTC. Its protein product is CASSFRDRGREQYF.

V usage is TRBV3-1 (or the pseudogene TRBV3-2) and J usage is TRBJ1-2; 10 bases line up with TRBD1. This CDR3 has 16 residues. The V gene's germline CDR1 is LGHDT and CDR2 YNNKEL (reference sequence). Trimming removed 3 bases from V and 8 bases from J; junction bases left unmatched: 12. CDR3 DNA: TGTGCCAGCAGCCAGGCCACCGGGACAGGGGTCGTGGGCTACACCTTC. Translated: CASSQATGTGVVGYTF.

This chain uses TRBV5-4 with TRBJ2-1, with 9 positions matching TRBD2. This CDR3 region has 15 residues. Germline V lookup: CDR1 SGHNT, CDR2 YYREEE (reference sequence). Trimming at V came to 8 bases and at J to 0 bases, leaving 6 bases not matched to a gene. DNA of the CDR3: TGTGCCAGTTTGGCGGGGGGGCCCTCCTACAATGAGCAGTTCTTC. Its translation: CASLAGGPSYNEQFF.

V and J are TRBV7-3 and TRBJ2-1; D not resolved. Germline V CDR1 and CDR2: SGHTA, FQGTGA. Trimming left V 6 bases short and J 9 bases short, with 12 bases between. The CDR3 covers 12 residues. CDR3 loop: CASSRLGGEQFF. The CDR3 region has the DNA TGTGCCAGCAGTCGACTCGGCGGTGAGCAGTTCTTC.

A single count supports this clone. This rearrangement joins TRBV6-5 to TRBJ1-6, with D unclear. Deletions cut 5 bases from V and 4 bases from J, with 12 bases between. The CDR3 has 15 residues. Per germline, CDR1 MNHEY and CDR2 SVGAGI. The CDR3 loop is CASSQNAKYNSPLHF. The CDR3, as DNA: TGTGCCAGCAGTCAGAACGCAAAATATAATTCACCCCTCCACTTT.

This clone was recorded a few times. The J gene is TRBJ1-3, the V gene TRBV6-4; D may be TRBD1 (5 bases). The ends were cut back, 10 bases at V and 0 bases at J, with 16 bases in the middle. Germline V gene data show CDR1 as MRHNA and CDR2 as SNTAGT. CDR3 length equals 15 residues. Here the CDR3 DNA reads TGTGCCACTCCGGGGGGACTGCTCTCTGGAAACACCATATATTTT. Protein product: CATPGGLLSGNTIYF.

CDR3 sequence (DNA): TGTGCCAGCAGCTTACGGGACAGGGGGCATTATGGCTACACCTTC. It specifies CASSLRDRGHYGYTF. The V gene is TRBV7-9, the J gene TRBJ1-2; 12 bases map to TRBD1. CDR3 size: 15 residues. Looked up from germline, CDR1 is SEHNR and CDR2 is FQNEAQ (reference sequence). V gave up 2 bases and J gave up 5 bases; unmatched junction bases: 3.